This record covers a single TCR beta chain. The sample originates from a study of blood T cell repertoires in COVID-19. At the level of the study: Sample material is recorded as cDNA or gDNA derived from T cells, B-cell-depleted T cells, or PBMCs.

The method was immunoSEQ multiplex PCR; TCRdb's version includes in-frame clones alone and lacks a portion of them. This table holds 350,000 or so clones, roughly 90% found once. With 6 bases clipped from V and 8 bases from J, the junction kept 9 bases outside the gene matches. This CDR3 contains 13 residues. Germline-derived CDR1 and CDR2 are SEHNR and FQNEAQ (reference sequence). The age range of participants was about 18 to 100 years, with residence in about two dozen US areas. Cohorts were determined from participant-reported clinical history. The material sequenced was PBMCs or T cells enriched from blood (not recorded which). This receptor was taken from a young woman who had been exposed to COVID-19. The V and J genes are TRBV7-9 and TRBJ1-2; 7 bases map to TRBD1. CDR3 sequence reads: CASSREGAGGYTF. CDR3 bases: TGTGCCAGCAGTCGAGAGGGGGCGGGAGGCTACACCTTC.